A selection of T cell receptor beta chains follows, all from one sample in a study of T cell repertoires in cytomegalovirus infection. In TCRdb, the reads were re-called with MiXCR into one record per CDR3 protein. The table includes about 740,000 distinct CDR3 sequences, roughly 36% detected once. These TCRs are of unknown antigen specificity. The source was cultured PBMCs, collected from culture after CMV antigen stimulation. The receptors were sampled from a human donor in good health (CMV status not recorded). Some clones in this sample may be carry-over from other donors' samples. Both conserved end residues are part of each CDR3. Each record gives: V gene, D gene, clone size, J gene, CDR3 protein, CDR3 DNA. The D gene is left open where the match is weak. Some rows have no size entry. The others give once, few or many, or a class for an expanded clone.

v_gene: TRBV7-9; d_gene: TRBD2; abundance: NA; j_gene: TRBJ2-3; CDR3aa: CASSVVAGGSTDTQYF; CDR3nt: TGTGCCAGCAGCGTCGTCGCGGGAGGCAGCACAGATACGCAGTATTTT
v_gene: TRBV7-2; d_gene: TRBD2; abundance: NA; j_gene: TRBJ2-2; CDR3aa: CASSDPGLGFRELFF; CDR3nt: TGTGCCAGCAGCGACCCGGGACTAGGTTTCCGGGAGCTGTTTTTT
v_gene: TRBV27; d_gene: NA; abundance: NA; j_gene: TRBJ2-1; CDR3aa: CASSPHAATRAGSYNEQFF; CDR3nt: TGTGCCAGCAGTCCGCACGCCGCCACTAGAGCGGGCTCCTACAATGAGCAGTTCTTC
v_gene: TRBV7-2; d_gene: TRBD1; abundance: few; j_gene: TRBJ2-1; CDR3aa: CASSQPGQTYNEQFF; CDR3nt: TGTGCCAGCAGCCAACCGGGACAGACCTACAATGAGCAGTTCTTC
v_gene: TRBV12-3/TRBV12-4; d_gene: NA; abundance: NA; j_gene: TRBJ2-5; CDR3aa: CASSLSSSGETQYF; CDR3nt: TGTGCCAGCAGTTTAAGTTCGTCGGGCGAGACCCAGTACTTC
v_gene: TRBV29-1; d_gene: TRBD1; abundance: NA; j_gene: TRBJ1-2; CDR3aa: CSVDRGSYGYTF; CDR3nt: TGCAGCGTGGACAGGGGTTCCTATGGCTACACCTTC
v_gene: TRBV11-2; d_gene: TRBD2; abundance: NA; j_gene: TRBJ2-7; CDR3aa: CASSLGLAGGRYF; CDR3nt: TGTGCCAGCAGCTTAGGACTAGCGGGGGGAAGGTACTTC
v_gene: TRBV5-1; d_gene: NA; abundance: NA; j_gene: TRBJ2-1; CDR3aa: CASSPRGGMGNEQFF; CDR3nt: TGCGCCAGCAGCCCCAGGGGGGGAATGGGTAATGAGCAGTTCTTC
v_gene: TRBV7-2; d_gene: NA; abundance: many; j_gene: TRBJ1-6; CDR3aa: CASSPSGNSPLHF; CDR3nt: TGTGCCAGCAGCCCGTCCGGGAATTCACCCCTCCACTTT
v_gene: TRBV10-3; d_gene: TRBD1; abundance: NA; j_gene: TRBJ1-4; CDR3aa: CASRDSGNEKLFF; CDR3nt: TGTGCCTCCCGGGACAGCGGGAATGAAAAACTGTTTTTT
v_gene: TRBV7-9; d_gene: NA; abundance: NA; j_gene: TRBJ1-1; CDR3aa: CASSLRSGTEAFF; CDR3nt: TGTGCCAGCAGCTTACGGTCGGGCACTGAAGCTTTCTTT
v_gene: TRBV20-1; d_gene: TRBD1; abundance: few; j_gene: TRBJ2-3; CDR3aa: CSARDRAPDTQYF; CDR3nt: TGCAGTGCTAGGGACAGGGCCCCAGATACGCAGTATTTT
v_gene: TRBV7-9; d_gene: NA; abundance: NA; j_gene: TRBJ2-7; CDR3aa: CASSGRDKETYEQYF; CDR3nt: TGTGCCAGCAGCGGACGGGACAAAGAAACCTACGAGCAGTACTTC
v_gene: TRBV7-2; d_gene: NA; abundance: few; j_gene: TRBJ1-2; CDR3aa: CASSLFTESASYTF; CDR3nt: TGTGCCAGCAGCTTATTCACGGAGTCGGCGAGCTACACCTTC
v_gene: TRBV18; d_gene: NA; abundance: NA; j_gene: TRBJ2-1; CDR3aa: CASSPSIADLGEQFF; CDR3nt: TGTGCCAGCTCACCGTCAATCGCAGACCTTGGTGAGCAGTTCTTC
v_gene: TRBV19; d_gene: NA; abundance: NA; j_gene: TRBJ2-1; CDR3aa: CASRRYRDYNEQFF; CDR3nt: TGTGCCAGTAGAAGGTATCGAGACTACAATGAGCAGTTCTTC
v_gene: TRBV27; d_gene: NA; abundance: NA; j_gene: TRBJ1-2; CDR3aa: CASSSEDRGGGYTF; CDR3nt: TGTGCCAGCAGTTCAGAGGACAGAGGCGGTGGCTACACCTTC
v_gene: TRBV6-8; d_gene: TRBD2; abundance: NA; j_gene: TRBJ2-1; CDR3aa: CASSYMGGAGGYNEQFF; CDR3nt: TGTGCCAGCAGTTACATGGGAGGGGCCGGGGGCTACAATGAGCAGTTCTTC
v_gene: TRBV6-5; d_gene: NA; abundance: NA; j_gene: TRBJ2-5; CDR3aa: CASRPPGPQETQYF; CDR3nt: TGTGCCAGCAGACCACCGGGGCCCCAAGAGACCCAGTACTTC
v_gene: TRBV10-3; d_gene: NA; abundance: few; j_gene: TRBJ2-3; CDR3aa: CAISDGGDTQYF; CDR3nt: TGTGCCATCAGTGATGGGGGGGATACGCAGTATTTT
v_gene: TRBV19; d_gene: NA; abundance: few; j_gene: TRBJ1-1; CDR3aa: CASSNDGRGTEAFF; CDR3nt: TGTGCCAGTAGTAACGACGGTCGCGGCACTGAAGCTTTCTTT
v_gene: TRBV6-1; d_gene: TRBD1; abundance: NA; j_gene: TRBJ1-2; CDR3aa: CASRDGTAYGYTF; CDR3nt: TGTGCCAGCAGGGACGGGACAGCCTATGGCTACACCTTC